One sample yielded the 3 T cell receptor beta chains listed below, sequenced in a study of response to subunit inactivated influenza vaccine. TCRdb redid the calling of the RT-PCR reads with MiXCR, one entry per CDR3 protein. The sample shows hundreds of thousands of distinct CDR3 sequences, roughly 10% of them seen only once. The specimen was PBMCs from blood, collected on the day of vaccination. The receptors derive from a man aged 45-65 years who received an inactivated influenza vaccine.

This clonotype was found a few times. The chain links TRBV7-9 to TRBJ2-3; no definite D call. Trimming took off 3 bases at V and 0 bases at J, with 10 bases between the two ends. Per germline, CDR1 SEHNR and CDR2 FQNEAQ (reference sequence). The CDR3 has 15 residues. CDR3 amino acids: CASSFTSVSTDTQYF. The CDR3 DNA follows: TGTGCCAGCAGCTTCACGTCGGTTAGCACAGATACGCAGTATTTT.

The rearrangement joins TRBV4-3 to TRBJ2-2, with D possibly matching TRBD1 (6 bases). The CDR3 has 14 residues. V was shortened by 1 base and J by 7 bases, with 10 bases between the two germline ends. Germline lookup yields CDR1 LGHNA and CDR2 YSLEER. CDR3 protein: CASSQASGDGELFF. The CDR3 nucleotides are TGCGCCAGCAGCCAAGCATCAGGGGACGGGGAGCTGTTTTTT.

The chain carries TRBV12-3 or TRBV12-4 and TRBJ1-5; no reliable D call. CDR3 size: 12 residues. V lost 6 bases and J lost 7, with 10 bases in between. The CDR3 region has the DNA TGTGCCAGCAGCCCAGCGGCCCAGCCCCAGCATTTT. This encodes CASSPAAQPQHF.